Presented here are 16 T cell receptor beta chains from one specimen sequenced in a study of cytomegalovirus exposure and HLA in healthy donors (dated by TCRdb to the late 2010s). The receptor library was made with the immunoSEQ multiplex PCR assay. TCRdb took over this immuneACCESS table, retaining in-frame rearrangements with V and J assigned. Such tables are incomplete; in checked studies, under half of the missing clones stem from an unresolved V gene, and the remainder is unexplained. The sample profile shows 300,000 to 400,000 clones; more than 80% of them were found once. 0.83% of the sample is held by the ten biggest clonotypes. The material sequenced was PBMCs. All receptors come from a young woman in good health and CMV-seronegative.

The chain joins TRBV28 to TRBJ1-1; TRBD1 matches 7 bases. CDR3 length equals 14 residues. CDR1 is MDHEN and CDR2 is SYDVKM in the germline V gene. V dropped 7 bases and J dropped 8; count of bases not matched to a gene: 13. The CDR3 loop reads CASTSDRELPEAFF. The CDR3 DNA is TGTGCCAGCACCAGCGACAGGGAACTTCCCGAAGCTTTCTTT.

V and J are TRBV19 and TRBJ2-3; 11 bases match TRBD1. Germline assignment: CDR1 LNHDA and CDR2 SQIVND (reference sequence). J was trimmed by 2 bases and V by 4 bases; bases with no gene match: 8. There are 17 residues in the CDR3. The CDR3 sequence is CASSKGQGGQDTDTQYF. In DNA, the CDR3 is TGTGCCAGTAGTAAGGGACAGGGGGGACAAGACACAGATACGCAGTATTTT. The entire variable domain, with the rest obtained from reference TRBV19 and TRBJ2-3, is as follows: DGGITQSPKYLFRKEGQNVTLSCEQNLNHDAMYWYRQDPGQGLRLIYYSQIVNDFQKGDIAEGYSVSREKKESFPLTVTSAQKNPTAFYLCASSKGQGGQDTDTQYFGPGTRLTVL.

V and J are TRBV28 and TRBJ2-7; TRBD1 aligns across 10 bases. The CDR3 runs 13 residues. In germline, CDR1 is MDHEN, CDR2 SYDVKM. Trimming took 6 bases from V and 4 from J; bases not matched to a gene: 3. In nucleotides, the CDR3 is TGTGCCAGCAGGGACAGGGGGAGGTACGAGCAGTACTTC. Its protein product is CASRDRGRYEQYF.

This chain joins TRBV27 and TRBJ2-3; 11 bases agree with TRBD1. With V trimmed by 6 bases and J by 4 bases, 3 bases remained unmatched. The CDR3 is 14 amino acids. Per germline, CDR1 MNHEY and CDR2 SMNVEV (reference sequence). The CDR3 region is CASSRTGGSDTQYF. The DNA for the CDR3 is TGTGCCAGCAGCAGGACAGGGGGCTCAGATACGCAGTATTTT.

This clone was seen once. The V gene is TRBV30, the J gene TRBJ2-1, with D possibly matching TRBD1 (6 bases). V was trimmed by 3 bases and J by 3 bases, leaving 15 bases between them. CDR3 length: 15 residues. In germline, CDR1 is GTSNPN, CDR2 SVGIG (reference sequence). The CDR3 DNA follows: TGTGCCTGGAGGAGGGGGTCGGGGAACTACAATGAGCAGTTCTTC. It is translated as CAWRRGSGNYNEQFF.

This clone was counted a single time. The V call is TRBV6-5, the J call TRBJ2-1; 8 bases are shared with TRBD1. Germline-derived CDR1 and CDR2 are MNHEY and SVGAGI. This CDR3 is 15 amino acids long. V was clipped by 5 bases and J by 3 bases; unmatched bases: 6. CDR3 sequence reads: CASSADRGDYNEQFF. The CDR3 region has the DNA TGTGCCAGCAGTGCCGACAGGGGCGACTACAATGAGCAGTTCTTC.

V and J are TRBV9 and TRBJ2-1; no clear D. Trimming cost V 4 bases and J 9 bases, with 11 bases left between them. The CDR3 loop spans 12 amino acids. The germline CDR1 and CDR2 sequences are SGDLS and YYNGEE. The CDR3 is CASSPDFVEQFF. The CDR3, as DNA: TGTGCCAGCAGCCCCGACTTTGTTGAGCAGTTCTTC.

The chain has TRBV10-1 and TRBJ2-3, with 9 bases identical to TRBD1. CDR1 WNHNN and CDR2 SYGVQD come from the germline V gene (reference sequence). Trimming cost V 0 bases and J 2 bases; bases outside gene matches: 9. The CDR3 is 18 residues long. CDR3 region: CASSESRGTGTTTDTQYF. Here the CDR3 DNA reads TGCGCCAGCAGTGAGTCGAGAGGGACAGGGACTACCACAGATACGCAGTATTTT.

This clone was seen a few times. The DNA of the CDR3 is TGTGCCAGCCGAGACAGGTTCTATGGCTACACCTTC. This codes for CASRDRFYGYTF. The gene calls are TRBV5-6 and TRBJ1-2; maybe TRBD1 (6 bases). Germline CDR1 and CDR2: SGHDT and YYEEEE. The CDR3 covers 12 residues. Trimming took off 7 bases at V and 4 bases at J, with 11 bases between the two ends. The full variable domain, in which reference TRBV5-6 and TRBJ1-2 provide the parts outside the CDR3, is DAGVTQSPTHLIKTRGQQVTLRCSPKSGHDTVSWYQQALGQGPQFIFQYYEEEERQRGNFPDRFSGHQFPNYSSELNVNALLLGDSALYLCASRDRFYGYTFGSGTRLTVV.

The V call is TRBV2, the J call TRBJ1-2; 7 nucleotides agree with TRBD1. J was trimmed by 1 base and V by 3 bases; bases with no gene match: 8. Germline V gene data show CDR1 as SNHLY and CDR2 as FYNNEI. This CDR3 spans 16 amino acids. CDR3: CASSERQGVFNYGYTF. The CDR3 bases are TGTGCCAGCAGTGAGAGGCAGGGGGTCTTTAACTATGGCTACACCTTC.

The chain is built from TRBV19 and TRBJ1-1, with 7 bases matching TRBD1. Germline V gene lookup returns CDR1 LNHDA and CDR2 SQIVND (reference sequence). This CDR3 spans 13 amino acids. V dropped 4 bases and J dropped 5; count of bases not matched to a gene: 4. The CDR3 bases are TGTGCCAGTAGTAAACAGGGGAGAACTGAAGCTTTCTTT. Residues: CASSKQGRTEAFF.

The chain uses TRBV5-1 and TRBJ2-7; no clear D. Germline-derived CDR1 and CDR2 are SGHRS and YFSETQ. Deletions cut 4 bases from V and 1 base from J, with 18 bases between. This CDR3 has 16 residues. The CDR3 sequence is CASSPLEPDVSYEQYF. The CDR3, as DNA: TGCGCCAGCAGCCCGCTGGAGCCAGATGTTTCCTACGAGCAGTACTTC.

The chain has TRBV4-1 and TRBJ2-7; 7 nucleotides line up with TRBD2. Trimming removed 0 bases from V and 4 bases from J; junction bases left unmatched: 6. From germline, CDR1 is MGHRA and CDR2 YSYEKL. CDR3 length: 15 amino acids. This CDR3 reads CASSQDGGGRYEQYF. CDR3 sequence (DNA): TGCGCCAGCAGCCAAGATGGCGGCGGGAGATACGAGCAGTACTTC.

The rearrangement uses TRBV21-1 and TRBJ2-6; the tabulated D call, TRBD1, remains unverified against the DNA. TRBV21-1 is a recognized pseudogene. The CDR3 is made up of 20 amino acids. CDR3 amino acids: CASSYPGGREPPRGANVLTF. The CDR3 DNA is TGTGCCAGCTCCTATCCTGGGGGCAGGGAACCCCCGAGAGGGGCCAACGTCCTGACTTTC.

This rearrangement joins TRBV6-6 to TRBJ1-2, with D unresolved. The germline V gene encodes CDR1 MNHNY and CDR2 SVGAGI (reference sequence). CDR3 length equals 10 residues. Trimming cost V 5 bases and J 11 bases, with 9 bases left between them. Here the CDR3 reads CASSEGGYTF. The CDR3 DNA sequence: TGTGCCAGCAGTGAAGGCGGGTACACCTTC.

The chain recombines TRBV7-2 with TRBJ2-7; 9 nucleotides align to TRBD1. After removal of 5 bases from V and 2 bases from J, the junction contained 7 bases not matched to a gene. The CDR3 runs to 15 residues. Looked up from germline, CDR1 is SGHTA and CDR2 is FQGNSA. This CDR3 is CASSAPGQGTYEQYF. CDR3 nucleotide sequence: TGTGCCAGCAGCGCCCCGGGACAGGGTACCTACGAGCAGTACTTC.